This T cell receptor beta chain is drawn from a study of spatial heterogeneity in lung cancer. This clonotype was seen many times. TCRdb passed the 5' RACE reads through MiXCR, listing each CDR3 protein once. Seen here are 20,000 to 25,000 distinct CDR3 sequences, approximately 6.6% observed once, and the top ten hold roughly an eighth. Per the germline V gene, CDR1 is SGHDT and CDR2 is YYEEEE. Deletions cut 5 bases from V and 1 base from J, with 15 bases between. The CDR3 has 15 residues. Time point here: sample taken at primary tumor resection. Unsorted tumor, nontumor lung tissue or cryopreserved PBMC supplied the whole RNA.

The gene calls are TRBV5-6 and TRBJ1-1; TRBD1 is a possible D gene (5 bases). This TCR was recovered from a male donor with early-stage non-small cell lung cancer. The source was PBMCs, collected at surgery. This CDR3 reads CASSQPTDWNTEAFF. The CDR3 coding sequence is TGTGCCAGCAGTCAACCGACAGACTGGAACACTGAAGCTTTCTTT.